This is a list of T cell receptor beta chains from one sample in a study of technical replicates of blood from a handful of donors. Profiling relied on immunoSEQ multiplex PCR, and the TCRdb table lists in-frame clones only, not all of them. The sample lists about 67,000 clones, roughly 97% occurring once. Sequences were obtained from T cells isolated from PBMCs. These receptors all come from a human donor in good health. The CDR3 runs from the conserved cysteine through the conserved F or W. The D gene is left open where the match is weak. Where a row states a size, it is once, few, many or the class of an expanded clone; other rows omit it.

abundance,len,d_gene,j_gene,v_gene,CDR3aa,CDR3nt
-,15,-,TRBJ2-7,TRBV7-3,CASSVQGGNSYEQYF,TGTGCCAGCAGCGTCCAGGGCGGGAATTCCTACGAGCAGTACTTC
-,17,TRBD2,TRBJ2-7,TRBV11-3,CASSLGLAGVIAYEQYF,TGTGCCAGCAGCTTGGGACTAGCGGGAGTAATCGCCTACGAGCAGTACTTC
-,15,TRBD1,TRBJ2-3,TRBV5-1,CASSTGQGLLHTQYF,TGCGCCAGCAGCACTGGACAGGGCCTGTTGCATACGCAGTATTTT
-,17,-,TRBJ1-4,TRBV5-1,CASSLAGYGPTNEKLFF,TGCGCCAGCAGCTTGGCAGGGTACGGGCCAACTAATGAAAAACTGTTTTTT
-,12,TRBD1,TRBJ2-7,TRBV6-5,CASRDRGYEQYF,TGTGCCAGCCGGGACAGGGGTTACGAGCAGTACTTC
-,16,TRBD1,TRBJ1-5,TRBV4-1,CASSQGRTGVSQPQHF,TGCGCCAGCAGCCAAGGACGGACAGGGGTAAGTCAGCCCCAGCATTTT
-,13,-,TRBJ1-5,TRBV30,CAWSSSTDQPQHF,TGTGCCTGGAGTAGTTCTACGGATCAGCCCCAGCATTTT
-,15,-,TRBJ1-1,TRBV10-3,CAISESGGMNTEAFF,TGTGCCATCAGTGAGTCGGGAGGGATGAACACTGAAGCTTTCTTT
once,12,TRBD2,TRBJ2-5,TRBV18,CAAAGAPETQYF,TGTGCCGCAGCGGGAGCCCCAGAGACCCAGTACTTC
-,15,-,TRBJ1-1,TRBV14,CASSRPLGRNTEAFF,TGTGCCAGCAGCCGACCTTTAGGGAGGAACACTGAAGCTTTCTTT
-,17,-,TRBJ2-1,TRBV5-4,CASSLVIGGGSYNEQFF,TGTGCCAGCAGCTTGGTGATCGGCGGAGGGTCCTACAATGAGCAGTTCTTC
-,17,-,TRBJ2-5,TRBV7-2,CASSLVPFQGRQETQYF,TGTGCCAGCAGCTTAGTTCCGTTTCAGGGCAGACAAGAGACCCAGTACTTC
-,14,-,TRBJ1-2,TRBV6-1,CASSDGPANYGYTF,TGTGCCAGCAGTGATGGCCCAGCTAACTATGGCTACACCTTC
-,13,-,TRBJ2-7,TRBV7-9,CASSLVGAHEQYF,TGTGCCAGCAGCTTAGTAGGGGCCCACGAGCAGTACTTC
-,14,TRBD2,TRBJ2-1,TRBV6-1,CASNEGRELNEQFF,TGTGCCAGCAATGAGGGGCGGGAGTTAAATGAGCAGTTCTTC
-,16,TRBD1,TRBJ1-5,TRBV7-9,CASSTYTDRAVQPQHF,TGTGCCAGCAGCACGTACACGGACAGGGCGGTTCAGCCCCAGCATTTT
-,16,TRBD2,TRBJ2-5,TRBV27,CASSLFPSGQQETQYF,TGTGCCAGCAGTTTATTCCCTAGCGGACAACAAGAGACCCAGTACTTC
-,16,TRBD2,TRBJ2-3,TRBV11-2,CASSFWAGVRPDTQYF,TGTGCCAGCAGCTTTTGGGCGGGAGTGAGGCCAGATACGCAGTATTTT
-,14,-,TRBJ1-2,TRBV18,CASSQGEWSYGYTF,TGTGCCAGCTCACAGGGGGAATGGAGCTATGGCTACACCTTC
-,14,TRBD1,TRBJ2-7,TRBV7-3,CASSLTGGTYEQYF,TGTGCCAGCAGCTTGACAGGGGGGACCTACGAGCAGTACTTC
-,13,-,TRBJ1-2,TRBV5-1,CASSSQGLAGYTF,TGCGCCAGCAGCTCCCAGGGGTTGGCTGGCTACACCTTC
-,13,TRBD1,TRBJ2-5,TRBV4-1,CASSPPAGGTQYF,TGCGCCAGCAGCCCGCCCGCAGGGGGGACCCAGTACTTC
-,13,-,TRBJ2-2,TRBV27,CASSFSGTGELFF,TGTGCCAGCAGTTTCAGCGGGACCGGGGAGCTGTTTTTT
once,13,-,TRBJ1-2,TRBV11-2,CASSSLKNYGYTF,TGTGCCAGCAGCTCACTCAAGAACTATGGCTACACCTTC
-,11,-,TRBJ1-2,TRBV20-1,CSARDSDGYTF,TGCAGTGCTAGAGACTCAGATGGCTACACCTTC
-,15,TRBD1,TRBJ2-2,TRBV10-2,CASRLGTGGPGELFF,TGCGCCAGCAGACTCGGGACAGGGGGTCCCGGGGAGCTGTTTTTT
few,16,-,TRBJ1-5,TRBV10-3,CAISDYDLRGNQPQHF,TGTGCCATCAGTGACTACGACCTCCGGGGCAATCAGCCCCAGCATTTT
once,15,TRBD2,TRBJ2-3,TRBV6-4,CAVRGLARPTDTQYF,TGTGCCGTGAGGGGACTAGCGAGACCCACAGATACGCAGTATTTT
-,12,-,TRBJ2-1,TRBV30,CAGRLGYNEQFF,TGTGCCGGTCGACTAGGCTACAATGAGCAGTTCTTC
-,11,-,TRBJ1-1,TRBV13,CASSPYTEAFF,TGTGCCAGCAGCCCCTACACTGAAGCTTTCTTT
-,15,-,TRBJ1-3,TRBV7-8,CASSLDKQLGNTIYF,TGTGCCAGCAGCTTAGATAAACAGCTCGGAAACACCATATATTTT
-,13,-,TRBJ1-5,TRBV7-3,CASSPHPNQPQHF,TGTGCCAGCAGCCCCCATCCCAATCAGCCCCAGCATTTT
-,16,-,TRBJ1-3,TRBV6-5,CASSYHRQAPGNTIYF,TGTGCCAGCAGTTATCACCGACAGGCCCCTGGAAACACCATATATTTT
once,11,-,TRBJ2-7,TRBV20-1,CSVARDYEQYF,TGCAGTGTAGCACGGGACTACGAGCAGTACTTC
-,14,-,TRBJ2-5,TRBV9,CASSVAGNQETQYF,TGTGCCAGCAGCGTAGCGGGGAACCAAGAGACCCAGTACTTC
-,12,-,TRBJ1-2,TRBV6-1,CASKSSFNGYTF,TGTGCCAGCAAGTCCAGTTTTAATGGCTACACCTTC
-,14,-,TRBJ2-1,TRBV27,CASSLSGFGQREFF,TGTGCCAGCAGTTTATCGGGCTTTGGACAAAGGGAGTTCTTC
-,18,TRBD2,TRBJ2-7,TRBV27,CAGESGTSGPFCSYEQYF,TGTGCCGGCGAATCCGGGACTAGCGGGCCCTTCTGTTCCTACGAGCAGTACTTC
-,11,-,TRBJ1-2,TRBV29-1,CSVDGGYGYTF,TGCAGCGTTGACGGGGGGTATGGCTACACCTTC
-,16,TRBD2,TRBJ2-7,TRBV28,CASSLLAGVVSYEQYF,TGTGCCAGCAGTTTGTTAGCGGGAGTAGTATCCTACGAGCAGTACTTC
-,18,TRBD1,TRBJ2-3,TRBV28,CASSPGGRFVSSTDTQYF,TGTGCCAGCAGCCCAGGGGGCCGATTCGTTTCGAGCACAGATACGCAGTATTTT
-,13,-,TRBJ1-1,TRBV11-3,CASSPYLNTEAFF,TGTGCCAGCAGCCCCTACTTAAACACTGAAGCTTTCTTT
-,15,TRBD1,TRBJ1-1,TRBV7-9,CASSLAQGVNTEAFF,TGTGCCAGCAGCTTAGCACAGGGGGTCAACACTGAAGCTTTCTTT
-,20,-,TRBJ2-3,TRBV21-1,CASSKEGWTSGSKFTDTQYF,TGTGCCAGCAGCAAAGAGGGTTGGACTAGCGGGAGTAAGTTCACAGATACGCAGTATTTT
-,14,-,TRBJ1-5,TRBV6-1,CASSGTNGNQPQHF,TGTGCCAGCAGTGGGACTAATGGCAATCAGCCCCAGCATTTT